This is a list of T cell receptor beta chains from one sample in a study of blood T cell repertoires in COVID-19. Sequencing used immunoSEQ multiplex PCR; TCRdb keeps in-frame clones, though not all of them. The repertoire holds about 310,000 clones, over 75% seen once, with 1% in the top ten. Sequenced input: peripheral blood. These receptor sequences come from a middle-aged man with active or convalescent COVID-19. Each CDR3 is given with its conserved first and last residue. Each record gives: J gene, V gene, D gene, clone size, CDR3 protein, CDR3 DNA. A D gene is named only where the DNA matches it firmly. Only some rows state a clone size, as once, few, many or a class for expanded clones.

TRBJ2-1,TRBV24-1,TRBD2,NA,CATSDPTSGFYNEQFF,TGTGCCACCAGTGACCCAACTAGCGGATTTTACAATGAGCAGTTCTTC
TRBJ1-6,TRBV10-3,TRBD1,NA,CAISDNRGESPLHF,TGTGCCATCAGTGACAACAGGGGGGAATCACCCCTCCACTTT
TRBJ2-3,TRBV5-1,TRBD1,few,CASSLKGADTDTQYF,TGCGCCAGCAGCTTGAAGGGGGCGGACACAGATACGCAGTATTTT
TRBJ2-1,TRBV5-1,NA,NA,CASSLVPFSYNEQFF,TGCGCCAGCAGCTTGGTTCCGTTCTCCTACAATGAGCAGTTCTTC
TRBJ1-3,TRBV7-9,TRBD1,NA,CASSLGQGISGNTIYF,TGTGCCAGCAGCTTGGGACAGGGGATCTCTGGAAACACCATATATTTT
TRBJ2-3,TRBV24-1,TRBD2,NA,CATSEPLAGGTDTQYF,TGTGCCACCAGTGAACCACTAGCGGGAGGCACAGATACGCAGTATTTT
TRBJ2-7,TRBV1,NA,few,CTSSPLTSGRVENEQYF,TGCACCAGCAGCCCCCTGACTAGCGGGAGGGTGGAGAACGAGCAGTACTTC
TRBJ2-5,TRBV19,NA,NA,CASSILGGSGETQYF,TGTGCCAGTAGTATACTAGGGGGATCTGGAGAGACCCAGTACTTC
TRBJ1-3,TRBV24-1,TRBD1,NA,CATSDDDRGDTIYF,TGTGCCACCAGTGATGACGACAGGGGAGACACCATATATTTT
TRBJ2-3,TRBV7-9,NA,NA,CASSPLGRGQYF,TGTGCCAGCAGTCCTCTCGGGAGAGGTCAGTATTTT
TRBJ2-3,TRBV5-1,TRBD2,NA,CASSLFLAGESTQYF,TGCGCCAGCAGCTTGTTCCTAGCGGGAGAGAGTACGCAGTATTTT
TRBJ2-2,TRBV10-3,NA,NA,CAISESQGFGELFF,TGTGCCATCAGTGAGTCTCAGGGTTTCGGGGAGCTGTTTTTT
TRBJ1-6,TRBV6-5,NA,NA,CASTRQGSPLHF,TGTGCCAGCACTCGGCAGGGCTCACCCCTCCACTTT
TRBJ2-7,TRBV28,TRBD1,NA,CASSPPRRGPGSYEQYF,TGTGCCAGCAGTCCACCACGAAGGGGGCCAGGCTCCTACGAGCAGTACTTC
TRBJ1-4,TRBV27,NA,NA,CASSPRAGEKLFF,TGTGCCAGCAGCCCTAGGGCGGGTGAAAAACTGTTTTTT
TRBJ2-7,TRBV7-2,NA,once,CASSLAPLPTSYEQYF,TGTGCCAGCAGCTTAGCTCCTCTACCTACTTCCTACGAGCAGTACTTC
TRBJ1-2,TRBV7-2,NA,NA,CASTPGQYSGGYTF,TGTGCCAGCACCCCCGGACAGTACAGCGGTGGCTACACCTTC
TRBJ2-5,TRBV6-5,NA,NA,CASRFRGQETQYF,TGTGCCAGCAGGTTCAGGGGCCAAGAGACCCAGTACTTC
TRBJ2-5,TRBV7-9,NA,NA,CASSQQETQYF,TGTGCCAGCAGCCAACAAGAGACCCAGTACTTC
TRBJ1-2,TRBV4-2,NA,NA,CASSQAQDRANYGYTF,TGTGCCAGCAGCCAAGCACAAGACAGAGCTAACTATGGCTACACCTTC
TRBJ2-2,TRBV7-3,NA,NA,CASSPLGAFGTGELFF,TGTGCCAGCAGCCCACTAGGCGCCTTTGGCACCGGGGAGCTGTTTTTT
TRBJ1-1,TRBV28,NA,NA,CASSPRQLMNTEAFF,TGTGCCAGCAGTCCACGACAGCTCATGAACACTGAAGCTTTCTTT
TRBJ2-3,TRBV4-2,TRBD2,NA,CASSPLAGDTDTQYF,TGTGCCAGCAGCCCCCTAGCGGGAGACACAGATACGCAGTATTTT
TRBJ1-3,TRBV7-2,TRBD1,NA,CASSLSGTGGGNTIYF,TGTGCCAGCAGCTTATCCGGGACAGGGGGTGGAAACACCATATATTTT
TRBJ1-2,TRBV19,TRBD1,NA,CAGGQVGGYGYTF,TGTGCCGGAGGACAGGTTGGGGGCTATGGCTACACCTTC
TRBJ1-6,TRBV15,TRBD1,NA,CATSTGQGFDSPLHF,TGTGCCACCAGCACCGGACAGGGATTCGACTCACCCCTCCACTTT
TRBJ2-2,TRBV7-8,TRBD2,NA,CASSPRLAGVSTGELFF,TGTGCCAGCAGCCCACGACTAGCGGGAGTGTCCACCGGGGAGCTGTTTTTT
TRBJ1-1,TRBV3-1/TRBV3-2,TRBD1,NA,CASSLEDRGYTEAFF,TGTGCCAGCAGCCTGGAAGACAGGGGATACACTGAAGCTTTCTTT
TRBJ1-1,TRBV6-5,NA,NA,CASSFQGTEAFF,TGTGCCAGCAGTTTCCAGGGGACTGAAGCTTTCTTT
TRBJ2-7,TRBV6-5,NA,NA,CASSRDKTYEQYF,TGTGCCAGCAGTCGGGACAAAACCTACGAGCAGTACTTC
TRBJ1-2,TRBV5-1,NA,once,CASSLTGDGGYTF,TGCGCCAGCAGCTTGACCGGGGATGGCGGCTACACCTTC
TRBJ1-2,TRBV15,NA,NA,CATSRGEAGRRYGYTF,TGTGCCACCAGCAGAGGGGAGGCAGGGCGACGGTATGGCTACACCTTC
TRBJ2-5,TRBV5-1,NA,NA,CASSLTLGQQETQYF,TGCGCCAGCAGCTTGACCCTCGGACAGCAAGAGACCCAGTACTTC
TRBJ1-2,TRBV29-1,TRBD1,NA,CSVDRQGADGYTF,TGCAGCGTTGACAGGCAGGGGGCGGATGGCTACACCTTC
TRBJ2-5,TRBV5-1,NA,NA,CASSLQGFQETQYF,TGCGCCAGCAGCTTGCAGGGCTTCCAAGAGACCCAGTACTTC
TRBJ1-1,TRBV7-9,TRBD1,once,CASSLGMLTGGENTEAFF,TGTGCCAGCAGCTTAGGGATGTTGACAGGGGGCGAGAACACTGAAGCTTTCTTT
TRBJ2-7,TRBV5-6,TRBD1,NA,CASNRDRGRYEQYF,TGTGCCAGCAACCGGGACAGGGGCCGCTACGAGCAGTACTTC
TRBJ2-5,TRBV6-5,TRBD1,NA,CASSYGQGLKVENF,TGTGCCAGCAGTTACGGACAGGGCCTTAAGGTCGAGAACTTC
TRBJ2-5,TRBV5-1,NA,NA,CASSLVGETQYF,TGCGCCAGCAGCTTGGTCGGGGAGACCCAGTACTTC
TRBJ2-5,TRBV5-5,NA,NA,CASSSLQKQETQYF,TGTGCCAGCAGCTCTTTACAGAAACAAGAGACCCAGTACTTC
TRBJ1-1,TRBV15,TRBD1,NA,CATSRGDRDMNTEAFF,TGTGCCACCAGCAGAGGGGACAGGGACATGAACACTGAAGCTTTCTTT
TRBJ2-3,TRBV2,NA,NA,CASSEIRGFSDTQYF,TGTGCCAGCAGTGAAATCCGGGGGTTCTCAGATACGCAGTATTTT
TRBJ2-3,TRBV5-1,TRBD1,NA,CASRSRGLVDTQYF,TGCGCCAGCAGGAGCAGGGGGCTGGTTGATACGCAGTATTTT
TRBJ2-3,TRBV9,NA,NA,CASSPKGLASSTDTQYF,TGTGCCAGCAGCCCCAAGGGGCTAGCGTCTAGCACAGATACGCAGTATTTT
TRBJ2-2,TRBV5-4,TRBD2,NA,CASSSGTSATGELFF,TGTGCCAGCAGCTCCGGGACTAGCGCGACCGGGGAGCTGTTTTTT
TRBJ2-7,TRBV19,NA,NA,CASRFRHVSYEQYF,TGTGCCAGTAGGTTTAGACATGTCTCCTACGAGCAGTACTTC
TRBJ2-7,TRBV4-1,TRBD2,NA,CASSQGVASGETYEQYF,TGCGCCAGCAGCCAAGGTGTGGCTAGCGGGGAAACCTACGAGCAGTACTTC
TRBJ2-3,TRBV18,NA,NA,CASSPGQNTDTQYF,TGTGCCAGCTCACCTGGACAGAACACAGATACGCAGTATTTT
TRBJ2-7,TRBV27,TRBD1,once,CASRRGLSYEQYF,TGTGCCAGTCGCAGGGGGCTCTCCTACGAGCAGTACTTC
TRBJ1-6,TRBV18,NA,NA,CASSPPLNSPLHF,TGTGCCAGCTCACCTCCCCTTAATTCACCCCTCCACTTT
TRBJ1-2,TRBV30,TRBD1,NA,CAWTEGTGYSNYGYTF,TGTGCCTGGACTGAAGGGACAGGGTACTCTAACTATGGCTACACCTTC
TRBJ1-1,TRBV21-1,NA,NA,CASIETTQPLNTEAFF,TGTGCCAGCATCGAGACTACCCAGCCACTGAACACTGAAGCTTTCTTT